Listed below are T cell receptor beta chains from one sample, sequenced in a study of CD8+ T cells in alopecia areata. The repertoire was sequenced with immunoSEQ multiplex PCR; TCRdb's copy has only in-frame clones and lacks some. The table includes 200,000 to 250,000 clones, less than 65% detected once. Sequencing used CD4+ T cells sorted from blood, obtained at week 4, from a patient treated with tofacitinib. Receptor source: a human donor with alopecia areata. Both conserved end residues are part of each CDR3. The D gene is left open where the match is weak. The size field is filled for only some rows; it gives once, few, many or a size class.

d_gene: .; v_gene: TRBV7-2; j_gene: TRBJ1-2; abundance: once; CDR3nt: TGTGCCAGCAGCTTAGCCAGGGCCCCTAACTATGGCTACACCTTC; CDR3aa: CASSLARAPNYGYTF
d_gene: TRBD1; v_gene: TRBV29-1; j_gene: TRBJ1-1; abundance: .; CDR3nt: TGCAGCGTTGGTTCGACAGGGGGCCGAGCTTTCTTT; CDR3aa: CSVGSTGGRAFF
d_gene: .; v_gene: TRBV5-1; j_gene: TRBJ2-3; abundance: few; CDR3nt: TGCGCCAGCAGTAGCGGCACAGATACGCAGTATTTT; CDR3aa: CASSSGTDTQYF
d_gene: .; v_gene: TRBV11-2; j_gene: TRBJ1-1; abundance: .; CDR3nt: TGTGCCAGCAGACCCCTAAGGAACACTGAAGCTTTCTTT; CDR3aa: CASRPLRNTEAFF
d_gene: TRBD1; v_gene: TRBV5-1; j_gene: TRBJ2-5; abundance: .; CDR3nt: TGCGCCAGCAGCTTGGGAGCGACAGGGGGCCAAGAGACCCAGTACTTC; CDR3aa: CASSLGATGGQETQYF
d_gene: TRBD1; v_gene: TRBV6-5; j_gene: TRBJ1-2; abundance: few; CDR3nt: TGTGCCAGCAGAGACAGGGCGAACTATGGCTACACCTTC; CDR3aa: CASRDRANYGYTF
d_gene: TRBD1; v_gene: TRBV7-6; j_gene: TRBJ2-7; abundance: .; CDR3nt: TGTGCCAGCAGCTTAGCGACAGGGTACTACGAGCAGTACTTC; CDR3aa: CASSLATGYYEQYF
d_gene: TRBD2; v_gene: TRBV29-1; j_gene: TRBJ2-5; abundance: .; CDR3nt: TGCAGCGCTCGGACTAGCGGCCAAGAGACCCAGTACTTC; CDR3aa: CSARTSGQETQYF
d_gene: .; v_gene: TRBV29-1; j_gene: TRBJ2-1; abundance: few; CDR3nt: TGCAGCGTTGCGGGTGGGGCAGTCCTCTACAATGAGCAGTTCTTC; CDR3aa: CSVAGGAVLYNEQFF
d_gene: .; v_gene: TRBV29-1; j_gene: TRBJ1-1; abundance: .; CDR3nt: TGCAGCGTTGAAGATAGTGGGGTGAACACTGAAGCTTTCTTT; CDR3aa: CSVEDSGVNTEAFF
d_gene: .; v_gene: TRBV10-3; j_gene: TRBJ2-3; abundance: .; CDR3nt: TGTGCCATCAGTGCGGTGCCCGGGAGCACAGATACGCAGTATTTT; CDR3aa: CAISAVPGSTDTQYF
d_gene: .; v_gene: TRBV2; j_gene: TRBJ1-5; abundance: few; CDR3nt: TGTGCCAGCAGTGAGGACGGATTATACAATCAGCCCCAGCATTTT; CDR3aa: CASSEDGLYNQPQHF
d_gene: TRBD1; v_gene: TRBV4-1; j_gene: TRBJ1-1; abundance: few; CDR3nt: TGCGCCAGCAGCCAACCAACCAATACAGGGGGAAAGCTATGGGCTTTCTTT; CDR3aa: CASSQPTNTGGKLWAFF
d_gene: TRBD1; v_gene: TRBV7-9; j_gene: TRBJ1-2; abundance: .; CDR3nt: TGTGCCAGCAGCTTAGCGGGGGGACAGGGCAACTATGGCTACACCTTC; CDR3aa: CASSLAGGQGNYGYTF
d_gene: .; v_gene: TRBV29-1; j_gene: TRBJ2-5; abundance: few; CDR3nt: TGCAGCGTTGAACTGGGCGAGACCCAGTACTTC; CDR3aa: CSVELGETQYF
d_gene: TRBD1; v_gene: TRBV9; j_gene: TRBJ2-3; abundance: once; CDR3nt: TGTGCCAGCAGCCGGGACAGGGGGCTTAGTACGCAGTATTTT; CDR3aa: CASSRDRGLSTQYF
d_gene: .; v_gene: TRBV29-1; j_gene: TRBJ1-1; abundance: .; CDR3nt: TGCAGCGTTGGCCGGGACACTGAAGCTTTCTTT; CDR3aa: CSVGRDTEAFF
d_gene: TRBD1; v_gene: TRBV2; j_gene: TRBJ2-2; abundance: .; CDR3nt: TGTGCCAGCAGAGAACAGGGGATAGGTATCGGGGAGCTGTTTTTT; CDR3aa: CASREQGIGIGELFF